Listed here are 15 T cell receptor beta chains from one sample, sequenced in a study of T cell clonality in common variable immunodeficiency. Data came from immunoSEQ multiplex PCR; TCRdb stores just in-frame clones and leaves some out. The sample holds tens of thousands of clones, and no clone turns up only once. The source material was peripheral blood mononuclear cells. Source of these receptors: a person aged 18 to 75 in good health.

This clone has a count of ten or more. The CDR3 end is not reached by the read, which stops 3 residues before it; the germline J gene fills it in. The V call is TRBV5-5, the J call TRBJ2-3; D is possibly TRBD1 (5 bases). The germline CDR1 and CDR2 sequences are SGHKS and YYEKEE (reference sequence). There are 14 residues in the CDR3. CDR3 protein: CASSFSGLGFSQYF. Incomplete CDR3 DNA: TGTGCCAGCAGCTTCTCAGGGCTTGGGTTCTCG. The entire variable domain, with the rest obtained from reference TRBV5-5 and TRBJ2-3, is as follows: DAGVTQSPTHLIKTRGQQVTLRCSPISGHKSVSWYQQVLGQGPQFIFQYYEKEERGRGNFPDRFSARQFPNYSSELNVNALLLGDSALYLCASSFSGLGFSQYFGPGTRLTVL.

This clone was seen repeatedly, ten times or more. The DNA ends 3 residues before the CDR3 does, and the rest of the CDR3 is filled in from the germline J gene. This rearrangement joins TRBV14 to TRBJ1-4; TRBD1 might be the D (5 bases). The CDR3 has 15 residues. V was cut by 2 bases and J by 7 bases, with 14 bases left in between. Germline CDR1 reads SGHDN; CDR2 reads FVKESK. Incomplete CDR3 DNA: TGTGCCAGCAGCCAAACGTCCAGGGAAGGTGAAAAA. This translates into CASSQTSREGEK. In full, the CDR3 reads CASSQTSREGEKLFF.

This clone showed up just a few times. Sequencing ends 3 residues short of the CDR3 end; the germline J gene provides the rest. The rearrangement links TRBV20-1 to TRBJ1-1; 9 bases are shared with TRBD1. Germline V gives CDR1 DFQATT, CDR2 SNEGSKA (reference sequence). J was trimmed by 1 base and V by 5 bases; bases with no gene match: 11. This CDR3 has 16 amino acids. The CDR3 DNA, read in part, is TGCAGTGCTCGCGCAGTATTGGGACAGGGGAACACTGAA. This sequence encodes CSARAVLGQGNTE. The complete CDR3 sequence is CSARAVLGQGNTEAFF.

This clone was seen at least ten times. The read ends 3 residues shy of where the CDR3 ends; the end is completed using the germline J gene. The rearrangement uses TRBV7-3 and TRBJ1-1; weak D call: TRBD1 (6 bases). The CDR3 extends over 16 amino acids. The germline V gene encodes CDR1 SGHTA and CDR2 FQGTGA. The CDR3 DNA, read in part, is TGTGCCAGCAGCTTAATGGGGGGGCGCGTAATCTCAGAA. This codes for CASSLMGGRVISE. The entire CDR3 protein is CASSLMGGRVISEAFF.

This clone appeared many times. The CDR3 end is not reached by the read, which stops 3 residues before it; the germline J gene fills it in. The rearrangement links TRBV5-1 to TRBJ2-3; 8 bases are a match to TRBD2. Looked up from germline, CDR1 is SGHRS and CDR2 is YFSETQ. The CDR3 is 15 amino acids. V lost 6 bases, J lost 3 bases, and 9 bases stayed unmatched. The CDR3 bases that were read are TGCGCCAGCATGGTCGCGGGAGGAGGGACAGATACG. It specifies CASMVAGGGTDT. The CDR3, in full, reads CASMVAGGGTDTQYF.

At least ten counts were recorded for this clone. The sequenced CDR3 bases are TGTGCCTGGAGTGACAGGGGTAATGAG. Translation: CAWSDRGNE. The whole CDR3 region reads CAWSDRGNEQFF. J is TRBJ2-1 and V is TRBV30; 7 nucleotides agree with TRBD1. The read terminates 3 residues before the CDR3 end, so the remaining end is supplied by the germline J gene. This CDR3 contains 12 residues. V lost 1 base to trimming and J lost 7 bases; unmatched junction nucleotides: 1. Looked up from germline, CDR1 is GTSNPN and CDR2 is SVGIG (reference sequence).

A note on this clone: The read finishes 3 residues shy of the CDR3 end, and the germline J gene is used to complete it. The rearrangement uses TRBV18 and TRBJ1-4; maybe TRBD1 (6 bases). The CDR3 has 16 residues. V was cut by 2 bases and J by 2 bases, with 12 bases left in between. CDR1 is KGHSH and CDR2 is LQKENI in the germline V gene. CDR3 bases read: TGTGCCAGCTCACCAGATACAGGGTTTACTAATGAAAAA. This gives the protein CASSPDTGFTNEK. Given in full, the CDR3 is CASSPDTGFTNEKLFF.

This clone was seen repeatedly, ten times or more. Read coverage stops 3 residues before the CDR3 terminus; the germline J gene supplies the remainder. The rearrangement links TRBV6-1 to TRBJ2-2; 10 bases align to TRBD2. V lost 3 bases and J lost 2; bases outside the gene matches: 3. Per germline, CDR1 MNHNS and CDR2 SASEGT. CDR3 length: 16 residues. Partial CDR3 DNA: TGTGCCAGCAGTGATAGCGGGAGGCCTAACACCGGGGAG. Its translation is CASSDSGRPNTGE. The whole CDR3 protein is CASSDSGRPNTGELFF.

In this sample, this clone turned up many times. The missing CDR3 end, 3 residues past where the read stops, is filled in from the germline J gene. V gene TRBV7-3 combines with J gene TRBJ2-3, with 8 bases fitting TRBD1. The V segment lost 5 bases and the J segment 0 bases; nucleotides outside the gene matches: 4. The length of the CDR3 is 15 residues. Per the germline V gene, CDR1 is SGHTA and CDR2 is FQGTGA. The CDR3 bases that were read are TGTGCCAGCAGCGCGACAGGGGTGAGCACAGATACG. This gives the protein CASSATGVSTDT. The CDR3, in full, reads CASSATGVSTDTQYF.

This clone was seen many times. Sequencing ends 3 residues short of the CDR3 end; the germline J gene provides the rest. This chain joins TRBV9 and TRBJ2-1; 9 bases are a match to TRBD2. The germline CDR1 and CDR2 sequences are SGDLS and YYNGEE. CDR3 length: 15 residues. The V gene end was trimmed by 0 bases and the J gene end by 9 bases; junction bases not matched to a gene: 7. The DNA read from the CDR3 is TGTGCCAGCAGCGTAGAATTAGCGGGAGACCCTGAG. Translating it yields CASSVELAGDPE. The CDR3 in its entirety is CASSVELAGDPEQFF.

This clone showed up many times. The CDR3 end is not reached by the read, which stops 3 residues before it; the germline J gene fills it in. The rearrangement uses TRBV19 and TRBJ2-7; a possible D gene is TRBD2 (5 bases). CDR3 size: 16 residues. Deletions cut 2 bases from V and 3 bases from J, with 17 bases between. Germline CDR1 and CDR2: LNHDA and SQIVND (reference sequence). The chain's CDR3 is CASSISSPLAFYEQYF. The CDR3 bases that were read are TGTGCCAGTAGTATAAGTTCCCCTCTAGCTTTCTACGAG.

Only a few counts were recorded for this clone. CDR3 DNA, as far as it was read: TGTGCCAGTAGTATTCAGGGTAGGACTGAA. It encodes CASSIQGRTE. The CDR3 in its entirety is CASSIQGRTEAFF. The chain combines TRBV19 with TRBJ1-1; D is possibly TRBD1 (5 bases). The read stops 3 residues short of the end of the CDR3; the missing end is completed from the germline J gene. The CDR3 has 13 amino acids. Germline V CDR1 and CDR2: LNHDA, SQIVND (reference sequence). V lost 3 bases, J lost 5 bases, and 10 bases lay in between.

This clone appeared many times. The observed sequence ends 3 residues before the CDR3 terminus, with the missing tail filled in from the germline J gene. The genes are TRBV6-2 or TRBV6-3 and TRBJ1-5, with D possibly being TRBD1 (5 bases). This CDR3 has 14 amino acids. In germline, CDR1 is MNHEY, CDR2 SVGEGT. The V gene lost 6 bases and the J gene lost 5 bases, with 14 bases spanning the gap. This CDR3 reads CASSAGLGDQPQHF. The covered CDR3 bases are TGTGCCAGCAGCGCGGGGCTTGGGGATCAGCCC.

This clone was seen ten or more times. Sequencing ends 3 residues short of the CDR3 end; the germline J gene provides the rest. The chain links TRBV2 to TRBJ2-3, with 9 positions matching TRBD1. V lost 8 bases and J lost 3; bases outside the gene matches: 12. Germline CDR1 SNHLY, CDR2 FYNNEI. The length of the CDR3 is 16 residues. The DNA read from the CDR3 is TGTGCCAGCGACCCTCAGGGACAGGGTCTAACAGATACG. This sequence encodes CASDPQGQGLTDT. The entire CDR3 is CASDPQGQGLTDTQYF. Full variable domain (outside the CDR3, taken from reference TRBV2 and TRBJ2-3): EPEVTQTPSHQVTQMGQEVILRCVPISNHLYFYWYRQILGQKVEFLVSFYNNEISEKSEIFDDQFSVERPDGSNFTLKIRSTKLEDSAMYFCASDPQGQGLTDTQYFGPGTRLTVL.

This clone was observed at least ten times. The CDR3 extends 3 residues past the end of the read, so its final part is completed from the germline J gene. This chain joins TRBV5-6 and TRBJ2-5; TRBD2 matches at 10 bases. Germline V gene lookup returns CDR1 SGHDT and CDR2 YYEEEE. The CDR3 runs 14 residues. V gave up 2 bases and J gave up 5 bases; unmatched junction bases: 3. CDR3 protein: CASSLAGGLETQYF. Incomplete CDR3 DNA: TGTGCCAGCAGCTTAGCGGGAGGGCTTGAGACC.